The subject of this entry is one TCR beta chain. What it binds is unknown. The data were taken from a study of graft-versus-host responses after intestinal transplantation. Repertoires were generated with immunoSEQ multiplex PCR, while TCRdb's copy carries only in-frame clones and drops some. The data hold 80,000 to 95,000 clones, with about 85% observed a single time. V gave up 4 bases and J gave up 1 base, with 7 bases separating them. Germline V CDR1 and CDR2: SQVTM, ANQGSEA. The CDR3 contains 12 residues. This sequence was found in a human donor who was the organ donor for an intestinal transplant. The chain couples TRBV29-1 to TRBJ2-5, with D possibly TRBD1 on 6 matching bases. The specimen was unstimulated CD4+ T cells sorted from spleen or lymph node cells, collected before transplant. CDR3 sequence: CSVATGQETQYF. CDR3 DNA sequence: TGCAGCGTTGCGACAGGCCAAGAGACCCAGTACTTC.